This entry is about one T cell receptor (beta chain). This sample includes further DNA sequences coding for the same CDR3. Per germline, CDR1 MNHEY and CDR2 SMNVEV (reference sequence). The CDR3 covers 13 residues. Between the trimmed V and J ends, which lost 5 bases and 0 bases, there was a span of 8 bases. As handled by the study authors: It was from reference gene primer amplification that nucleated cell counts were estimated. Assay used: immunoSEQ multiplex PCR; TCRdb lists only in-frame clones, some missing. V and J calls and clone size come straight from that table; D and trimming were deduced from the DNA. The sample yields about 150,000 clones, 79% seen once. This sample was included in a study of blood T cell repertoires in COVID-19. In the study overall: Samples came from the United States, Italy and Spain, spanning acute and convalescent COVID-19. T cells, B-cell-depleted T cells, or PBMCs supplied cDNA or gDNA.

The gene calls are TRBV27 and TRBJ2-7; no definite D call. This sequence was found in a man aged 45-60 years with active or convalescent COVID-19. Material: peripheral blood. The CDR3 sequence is CASSPLSSYEQYF. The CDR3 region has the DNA TGTGCCAGCAGTCCCCTTAGCTCCTACGAGCAGTACTTC.